These T cell receptor beta chains were read from a single sample in a study of human T cells and chemical hapten exposure. MiXCR, applied by TCRdb to the RACE reads, yields one record per CDR3 protein. The sample has about 40,000 distinct CDR3 sequences, just under 9% seen once. The sample consisted of whole blood, taken in connection with sensitization to the hapten diphenylcyclopropenone (DPC). The receptors derive from a middle-aged woman with alopecia areata. Some clones in this sample may be carry-over from other donors' samples. The CDR3 runs from the conserved cysteine through the conserved F or W. The order of the fields is clone size, D gene, V gene, J gene, CDR3 protein, CDR3 DNA. A D gene is named only where the DNA matches it firmly. Some rows mark clone size as missing; the rest say once, few, many or name a class of expanded clone.

size: many; D: -; V: TRBV7-9; J: TRBJ2-6; CDR3: CASSLRVAGANVLTF; DNA: TGTGCCAGCAGCTTAAGGGTGGCAGGGGCCAACGTCCTGACTTTC
size: many; D: TRBD1; V: TRBV20-1; J: TRBJ1-1; CDR3: CSASLAGGVEAFF; DNA: TGCAGTGCTAGCCTGGCAGGGGGGGTTGAAGCTTTCTTT
size: many; D: -; V: TRBV9; J: TRBJ2-3; CDR3: CASSVESRTDTQYF; DNA: TGTGCCAGCAGCGTAGAGAGTCGGACAGATACGCAGTATTTT
size: -; D: -; V: TRBV30; J: TRBJ1-1; CDR3: CAWSPRGAEAFF; DNA: TGTGCCTGGAGCCCCCGTGGGGCTGAAGCTTTCTTT
size: medium-sized; D: -; V: TRBV20-1; J: TRBJ2-7; CDR3: CSASGGYEQYF; DNA: TGCAGTGCTTCAGGGGGGTACGAGCAGTACTTC
size: many; D: TRBD2; V: TRBV18; J: TRBJ2-5; CDR3: CASSPPGLASPETQYF; DNA: TGTGCCAGCTCACCCCCGGGACTAGCGAGTCCCGAGACCCAGTACTTC
size: -; D: -; V: TRBV28; J: TRBJ1-1; CDR3: CASSPQGIEAFF; DNA: TGTGCCAGCAGTCCCCAGGGGATTGAAGCTTTCTTT
size: many; D: TRBD1; V: TRBV7-9; J: TRBJ1-2; CDR3: CASTDSGQANYGYTF; DNA: TGTGCCAGCACCGATTCTGGACAGGCGAACTATGGCTACACCTTC
size: few; D: -; V: TRBV28; J: TRBJ1-2; CDR3: CASSTRTGTTNYGYTF; DNA: TGTGCCAGCAGCACCCGAACAGGGACAACCAACTATGGCTACACCTTC
size: many; D: TRBD1; V: TRBV29-1; J: TRBJ2-3; CDR3: CSVEKVGTGSDTQYF; DNA: TGCAGCGTCGAAAAAGTGGGGACAGGGTCAGATACGCAGTATTTT
size: many; D: -; V: TRBV4-1; J: TRBJ1-5; CDR3: CASSIELRQPQHF; DNA: TGCGCCAGCAGCATAGAACTCCGTCAGCCCCAGCATTTT
size: many; D: TRBD1; V: TRBV4-1; J: TRBJ2-2; CDR3: CASSQTPGQGGSGELFF; DNA: TGCGCCAGCAGCCAAACGCCGGGACAGGGGGGTAGCGGGGAGCTGTTTTTT
size: many; D: -; V: TRBV12-3/TRBV12-4; J: TRBJ1-5; CDR3: CASSFGQQPQHF; DNA: TGTGCCAGCAGTTTCGGGCAGCAGCCCCAGCATTTT
size: many; D: -; V: TRBV7-9; J: TRBJ1-2; CDR3: CASSSGTYGYTF; DNA: TGTGCCAGCAGCTCCGGCACCTATGGCTACACCTTC
size: -; D: -; V: TRBV15; J: TRBJ1-2; CDR3: CATSTVGTRGYTF; DNA: TGTGCCACCAGCACCGTAGGGACGAGGGGCTACACCTTC
size: many; D: -; V: TRBV7-6; J: TRBJ2-7; CDR3: CASSLAAGSEQYF; DNA: TGTGCCAGCAGCTTAGCGGCGGGCTCGGAGCAGTACTTC
size: many; D: -; V: TRBV29-1; J: TRBJ2-1; CDR3: CSVEAPRQMNEQFF; DNA: TGCAGCGTTGAAGCCCCTAGACAGATGAATGAGCAGTTCTTC
size: many; D: -; V: TRBV7-6; J: TRBJ2-7; CDR3: CASSLQGGDYEQYF; DNA: TGTGCCAGCAGCTTACAGGGGGGCGACTACGAGCAGTACTTC
size: many; D: -; V: TRBV10-3; J: TRBJ1-2; CDR3: CAISEGRTINYGYTF; DNA: TGTGCCATCAGTGAAGGCCGGACCATTAACTATGGCTACACCTTC
size: many; D: TRBD1; V: TRBV5-1; J: TRBJ1-1; CDR3: CASSLELQGAKTEAFF; DNA: TGCGCCAGCAGCCTGGAGCTACAGGGGGCGAAGACTGAAGCTTTCTTT
size: -; D: TRBD2; V: TRBV7-3; J: TRBJ2-3; CDR3: CASSPSGSTDTQYF; DNA: TGTGCCAGCAGCCCTAGCGGTAGCACAGATACGCAGTATTTT
size: many; D: -; V: TRBV2; J: TRBJ1-2; CDR3: CASILEGDGYTF; DNA: TGTGCCAGTATCCTGGAGGGGGATGGCTACACCTTC
size: -; D: -; V: TRBV28; J: TRBJ2-7; CDR3: CASSGGSSYEQYF; DNA: TGTGCCAGCAGTGGGGGGAGCTCCTACGAGCAGTACTTC
size: -; D: -; V: TRBV7-9; J: TRBJ1-4; CDR3: CASERGSAGELFF; DNA: TGTGCCAGCGAAAGGGGCAGTGCCGGCGAACTGTTTTTT
size: many; D: TRBD1; V: TRBV25-1; J: TRBJ1-5; CDR3: CASSGQGAGSNQPQHF; DNA: TGTGCCAGCAGTGGACAGGGGGCAGGTAGCAATCAGCCCCAGCATTTT
size: many; D: TRBD1; V: TRBV6-1; J: TRBJ1-4; CDR3: CAGAQGTGVNEKLFF; DNA: TGTGCCGGCGCCCAGGGGACAGGGGTTAATGAAAAACTGTTTTTT
size: few; D: TRBD1; V: TRBV29-1; J: TRBJ2-1; CDR3: CSVSGTGYNEQFF; DNA: TGCAGCGTTTCCGGGACAGGGTACAATGAGCAGTTCTTC
size: many; D: -; V: TRBV13; J: TRBJ1-6; CDR3: CASSFRGRGRSYNSPLHF; DNA: TGTGCCAGCAGCTTTAGAGGGAGGGGTAGGTCCTATAATTCACCCCTCCACTTT
size: many; D: TRBD2; V: TRBV20-1; J: TRBJ2-1; CDR3: CSASRRGGLYNEQFF; DNA: TGCAGTGCTAGTCGGCGGGGGGGCCTCTACAATGAGCAGTTCTTC
size: -; D: TRBD1; V: TRBV7-9; J: TRBJ1-1; CDR3: CASRAFGQGGWTEAFF; DNA: TGTGCCAGCAGGGCTTTCGGACAGGGAGGATGGACTGAAGCTTTCTTT
size: -; D: -; V: TRBV7-3; J: TRBJ1-2; CDR3: CASSPDGTNYGYTF; DNA: TGTGCCAGCAGCCCCGACGGAACTAACTATGGCTACACCTTC
size: -; D: -; V: TRBV25-1; J: TRBJ1-2; CDR3: CASSEIGPVGYTF; DNA: TGTGCCAGCAGTGAAATAGGACCTGTCGGCTACACCTTC
size: many; D: -; V: TRBV29-1; J: TRBJ1-2; CDR3: CSVSDYGYTF; DNA: TGCAGCGTGTCAGACTATGGCTACACCTTC
size: many; D: -; V: TRBV4-1; J: TRBJ2-3; CDR3: CASSQPGTSTLTDTQYF; DNA: TGCGCCAGCAGCCAACCCGGGACTTCCACCCTCACAGATACGCAGTATTTT
size: many; D: -; V: TRBV7-6; J: TRBJ1-4; CDR3: CASSFVPGPTNEKLFF; DNA: TGTGCCAGCAGCTTTGTACCGGGACCAACTAATGAAAAACTGTTTTTT
size: many; D: TRBD2; V: TRBV7-9; J: TRBJ2-3; CDR3: CASSSKRLAGGPDTQYF; DNA: TGTGCCAGCAGCTCCAAAAGACTAGCGGGGGGCCCAGATACGCAGTATTTT
size: few; D: TRBD1; V: TRBV7-6; J: TRBJ2-7; CDR3: CVSSLEDRGHYEQYF; DNA: TGTGTCAGCAGCTTAGAGGACAGGGGACACTACGAGCAGTACTTC
size: many; D: -; V: TRBV6-4; J: TRBJ2-3; CDR3: CASTSYRRSDTQYF; DNA: TGTGCCAGCACCTCGTATCGGAGATCAGATACGCAGTATTTT
size: many; D: -; V: TRBV28; J: TRBJ1-2; CDR3: CASSLQESGYTF; DNA: TGTGCCAGCAGTTTACAGGAGTCGGGCTACACCTTC
size: -; D: -; V: TRBV5-4; J: TRBJ1-1; CDR3: CASSSGTMNTEAFF; DNA: TGTGCCAGCAGTTCCGGGACAATGAACACTGAAGCTTTCTTT
size: many; D: TRBD2; V: TRBV12-3/TRBV12-4; J: TRBJ2-3; CDR3: CASSLRGGQGTQYF; DNA: TGTGCCAGCAGTTTACGGGGGGGTCAGGGTACGCAGTATTTT
size: once; D: TRBD1; V: TRBV12-3/TRBV12-4; J: TRBJ2-1; CDR3: CASSSGTGMYNEQFF; DNA: TGTGCCAGCAGTTCCGGGACAGGAATGTACAATGAGCAGTTCTTC
size: many; D: -; V: TRBV7-2; J: TRBJ2-2; CDR3: CASSIAGSGAGELFF; DNA: TGTGCCAGCAGCATAGCAGGGTCAGGGGCCGGGGAGCTGTTTTTT
size: few; D: -; V: TRBV7-9; J: TRBJ1-1; CDR3: CASSQVGPRAFF; DNA: TGTGCCAGCAGCCAGGTCGGCCCCAGGGCTTTCTTT
size: few; D: TRBD1; V: TRBV4-1; J: TRBJ2-7; CDR3: CASSRQGAREQYF; DNA: TGCGCCAGCAGCCGTCAGGGGGCTCGAGAGCAGTACTTC
size: many; D: TRBD2; V: TRBV20-1; J: TRBJ2-1; CDR3: CSARDLVASGHYNEQFF; DNA: TGCAGTGCTAGAGATCTCGTAGCTAGCGGTCATTACAATGAGCAGTTCTTC
size: many; D: TRBD2; V: TRBV6-5; J: TRBJ2-2; CDR3: CASCDRAGGPSTGELFF; DNA: TGTGCCAGCTGTGACAGAGCGGGGGGGCCGAGCACCGGGGAGCTGTTTTTT
size: many; D: -; V: TRBV6-2/TRBV6-3; J: TRBJ2-3; CDR3: CASAGTSQYF; DNA: TGTGCCAGCGCCGGGACATCGCAGTATTTT
size: many; D: -; V: TRBV11-2; J: TRBJ2-2; CDR3: CASSFKQSTGELFF; DNA: TGTGCCAGCAGCTTTAAGCAGTCCACCGGGGAGCTGTTTTTT
size: many; D: -; V: TRBV30; J: TRBJ2-7; CDR3: CAWTSGSGYEQYF; DNA: TGTGCCTGGACCTCAGGCTCAGGTTACGAGCAGTACTTC